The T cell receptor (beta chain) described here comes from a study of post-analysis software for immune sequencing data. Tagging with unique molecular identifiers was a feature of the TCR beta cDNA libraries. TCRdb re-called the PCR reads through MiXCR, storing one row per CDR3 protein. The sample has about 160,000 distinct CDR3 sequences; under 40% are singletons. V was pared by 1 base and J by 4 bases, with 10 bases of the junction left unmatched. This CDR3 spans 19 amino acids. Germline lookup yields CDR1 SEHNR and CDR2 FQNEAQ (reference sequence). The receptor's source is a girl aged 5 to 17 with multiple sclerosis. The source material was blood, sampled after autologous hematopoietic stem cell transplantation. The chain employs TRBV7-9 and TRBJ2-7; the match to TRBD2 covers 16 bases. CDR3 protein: CASSLGLPGLAGGPYEQYF. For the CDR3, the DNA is TGTGCCAGCAGCTTAGGACTACCGGGACTAGCGGGAGGGCCTTACGAGCAGTACTTC.